This entry lists 30 T cell receptor beta chains sequenced from one sample in a study of cytomegalovirus exposure and HLA in healthy donors. Researchers ran the PCR with 60 Vbeta and 13 Jbeta primers. Repertoires were generated with immunoSEQ multiplex PCR, while TCRdb's copy carries only in-frame clones and drops some. The repertoire table contains 40,000 to 50,000 clones. Source material: PBMCs. The source is a woman in her thirties in good health and CMV-seronegative.

The genes are TRBV28 and TRBJ1-2; unclear D gene. V was clipped by 3 bases and J by 5 bases, with 13 bases between them. CDR3 length: 14 residues. Germline values: CDR1 MDHEN, CDR2 SYDVKM. The CDR3 nucleotides read TGTGCCAGCAGTTTGGACCAGCGAGGGTATGGCTACACCTTC. Translating gives CASSLDQRGYGYTF.

The chain is built from TRBV18 and TRBJ2-7, with TRBD2 identical over 8 bases. The CDR3 is 17 amino acids. V gave up 2 bases and J gave up 5 bases; unmatched junction bases: 14. Germline V lookup: CDR1 KGHSH, CDR2 LQKENI. CDR3 in amino acids: CASSPRGAGVETNEQYF. For the CDR3, the DNA is TGTGCCAGCTCACCAAGGGGAGCGGGAGTAGAAACGAACGAGCAGTACTTC.

The chain links TRBV4-1 to TRBJ2-3; D perhaps matches TRBD2 (5 bases). Trimming left V 2 bases short and J 2 bases short, with 14 bases between. CDR1 is MGHRA and CDR2 is YSYEKL in the germline V gene. This CDR3 has 16 amino acids. The DNA of the CDR3 is TGCGCCAGCAGCCAACATTCGGGGAGCTACACAGATACGCAGTATTTT. It yields the protein CASSQHSGSYTDTQYF.

The rearrangement joins TRBV6-5 to TRBJ1-4; the match to TRBD1 covers 7 bases. The CDR3 sequence is 14 residues long. Per germline, CDR1 MNHEY and CDR2 SVGAGI. With V trimmed by 10 bases and J by 7 bases, 12 bases remained unmatched. The CDR3 DNA reads TGTGCCACCCGCCTTAGGACAGGTGGTGAAAAACTGTTTTTT. This encodes CATRLRTGGEKLFF.

The chain joins TRBV2 to TRBJ2-6; possible D gene TRBD2, 5 bases. The V gene's germline CDR1 is SNHLY and CDR2 FYNNEI. V lost 6 bases and J 0 bases, leaving 12 bases between the germline ends. The CDR3 extends over 16 amino acids. CDR3 residues: CASRAAESSGANVLTF. The CDR3 DNA is TGTGCCAGCAGGGCAGCGGAGAGCTCTGGGGCCAACGTCCTGACTTTC.

The genes are TRBV5-1 and TRBJ1-3, with TRBD1 matching 7 bases. This CDR3 has 17 amino acids. Germline assignment: CDR1 SGHRS and CDR2 YFSETQ. V lost 2 bases and J lost 0; bases outside the gene matches: 8. CDR3 DNA: TGCGCCAGCAGCTTTACGGGACAGTCGAACTCTGGAAACACCATATATTTT. Its translation is CASSFTGQSNSGNTIYF.

V and J are TRBV5-6 and TRBJ1-2, with D possibly matching TRBD1 (6 bases). V was trimmed by 1 base and J by 3 bases, leaving 10 bases between them. This CDR3 is 14 amino acids long. In germline, CDR1 is SGHDT, CDR2 YYEEEE. CDR3 DNA sequence: TGTGCCAGCAGCTTGCAGGGGCAGGACTATGGCTACACCTTC. Its translation: CASSLQGQDYGYTF.

J is TRBJ2-4 and V is TRBV4-2; 11 nucleotides agree with TRBD2. This CDR3 has 20 amino acids. Looked up from germline, CDR1 is LGHNA and CDR2 is YNFKEQ. V was clipped by 4 bases and J by 0 bases; unmatched bases: 14. Here the CDR3 DNA reads TGTGCCAGCAGCCGGGGGACTAGCGGACCTGACATGATAGCCAAAAACATTCAGTACTTC. It translates to CASSRGTSGPDMIAKNIQYF.

The gene calls are TRBV6-1 and TRBJ2-7; D may be TRBD2 (6 bases). Germline assignment: CDR1 MNHNS and CDR2 SASEGT. CDR3 length equals 15 residues. The V gene lost 6 bases and the J gene lost 0 bases, with 15 bases spanning the gap. The CDR3 DNA sequence: TGTGCCAGCAGGCCGGGACTGCAAAGCTCCTACGAGCAGTACTTC. This encodes CASRPGLQSSYEQYF.

This chain uses TRBV4-3 with TRBJ1-2, with 11 bases matching TRBD1. The germline V gene encodes CDR1 LGHNA and CDR2 YSLEER. This CDR3 comprises 14 residues. V lost 4 bases, J lost 6 bases, and 4 bases stayed unmatched. CDR3 nucleotides: TGCGCCAGCAGCCTCGGGACAGGGGGGAATGGCTACACCTTC. Its protein is CASSLGTGGNGYTF.

This chain connects TRBV18 to TRBJ1-2; D is unclear. The germline CDR1 and CDR2 sequences are KGHSH and LQKENI. CDR3 length: 14 residues. Deletions cut 3 bases from V and 8 bases from J, with 16 bases between. This CDR3 reads CASSPSGLGLGYTF. The CDR3 DNA sequence: TGTGCCAGCTCACCTTCCGGACTAGGATTGGGCTACACCTTC.

The gene calls are TRBV19 and TRBJ2-1; 9 bases agree with TRBD2. This CDR3 has 16 residues. Germline values: CDR1 LNHDA, CDR2 SQIVND (reference sequence). Trimming took 2 bases from V and 6 from J; bases not matched to a gene: 8. The CDR3 DNA follows: TGTGCCAGTAGTATAAGCCCTAGCGGGACCAGCAATGAGCAGTTCTTC. Its translation: CASSISPSGTSNEQFF.

The chain recombines TRBV6-5 with TRBJ1-1, with TRBD1 identical over 7 bases. The CDR3 sequence is 11 residues long. J was trimmed by 10 bases and V by 6 bases; bases with no gene match: 5. Looked up from germline, CDR1 is MNHEY and CDR2 is SVGAGI. The CDR3 loop is CASSVRGRAFF. The CDR3 DNA reads as TGTGCCAGCAGCGTCAGGGGGAGAGCTTTCTTT.

As DNA, the CDR3 is TGCGCCAGCAGCCTTACAGGGGACCCCTACAATGAGCAGTTCTTC. Protein: CASSLTGDPYNEQFF. This chain joins TRBV4-1 and TRBJ2-1; 7 bases are shared with TRBD1. Germline V gene data show CDR1 as MGHRA and CDR2 as YSYEKL. The CDR3 length is 15 residues. V shed 4 bases and J 2 bases; nucleotides not matched to a gene: 5.

V gene TRBV19 combines with J gene TRBJ2-7, with 10 bases that match TRBD2. This CDR3 region has 17 residues. Germline V gives CDR1 LNHDA, CDR2 SQIVND (reference sequence). The V and J ends lost 1 base and 5 bases, in that order; junction bases with no gene match: 11. CDR3 in amino acids: CASSIGAIAGGSNEQYF. The CDR3 bases are TGTGCCAGTAGTATAGGGGCAATAGCGGGAGGATCCAACGAGCAGTACTTC.

The rearrangement links TRBV10-3 to TRBJ2-1; D gene unclear. Looked up from germline, CDR1 is ENHRY and CDR2 is SYGVKD. The length of the CDR3 is 15 residues. Trimming left V 0 bases short and J 0 bases short, with 6 bases between. The CDR3 DNA reads as TGTGCCATCAGTGAGTCGCAACTCTCCTACAATGAGCAGTTCTTC. Its protein is CAISESQLSYNEQFF.

CDR3 in amino acids: CASSAPGQGAYTEAFF. CDR3 DNA sequence: TGCGCCAGCAGCGCACCGGGACAGGGGGCATACACTGAAGCTTTCTTT. V usage is TRBV5-1 and J usage is TRBJ1-1; 12 positions match TRBD1. Germline-derived CDR1 and CDR2 are SGHRS and YFSETQ. Trimming took 4 bases from V and 3 from J; bases not matched to a gene: 7. CDR3 length: 16 amino acids.

V gene TRBV19 combines with J gene TRBJ1-1; D is possibly TRBD1 (6 bases). Germline CDR1 and CDR2: LNHDA and SQIVND (reference sequence). The CDR3 has 18 residues. V lost 7 bases and J lost 0, with 24 bases in between. Here the CDR3 DNA reads TGTGCCAGTATACTTCGTGGGGGGGCGGGACATGTGAACACTGAAGCTTTCTTT. It translates to CASILRGGAGHVNTEAFF.

V and J are TRBV9 and TRBJ2-2; D possibly corresponds to TRBD2 (6 bases). The CDR3 length is 16 residues. V lost 6 bases and J 5 bases, leaving 20 bases between the germline ends. Germline V gene sequence: CDR1 SGDLS, CDR2 YYNGEE. CDR3 region: CASTKSGGPRTGELFF. The CDR3 coding sequence is TGTGCCAGCACCAAGTCAGGAGGGCCAAGGACCGGGGAGCTGTTTTTT.

The chain combines TRBV29-1 with TRBJ2-3; D is perhaps TRBD2 (5 bases). With 4 bases removed from V and 0 bases from J, the gap between germline ends came to 14 bases. Germline assignment: CDR1 SQVTM and CDR2 ANQGSEA. The CDR3 is 15 amino acids. This chain's CDR3 is CSVVPWEWSTDTQYF. The DNA of the CDR3 is TGCAGCGTTGTACCGTGGGAGTGGAGCACAGATACGCAGTATTTT.

The J gene is TRBJ2-5, the V gene TRBV4-3; 7 bases agree with TRBD2. Germline CDR1 reads LGHNA; CDR2 reads YSLEER. The CDR3 is 15 amino acids. With V trimmed by 4 bases and J by 1 base, 6 bases remained unmatched. CDR3 region: CASSPREGAQETQYF. The CDR3 coding sequence is TGCGCCAGCAGCCCCAGGGAGGGAGCCCAAGAGACCCAGTACTTC.

The CDR3 spells CASSLDWGGHQPQHF. In nucleotides, the CDR3 is TGCGCCAGCAGCTTGGACTGGGGGGGGCATCAGCCCCAGCATTTT. This sequence joins TRBV5-1 and TRBJ1-5; D is possibly TRBD1 (6 bases). V lost 0 bases, J lost 5 bases, and 12 bases lay in between. The germline CDR1 and CDR2 sequences are SGHRS and YFSETQ. This CDR3 spans 15 amino acids. Complete variable domain (other parts from reference TRBV5-1 and TRBJ1-5): KAGVTQTPRYLIKTRGQQVTLSCSPISGHRSVSWYQQTPGQGLQFLFEYFSETQRNKGNFPGRFSGRQFSNSRSEMNVSTLELGDSALYLCASSLDWGGHQPQHFGDGTRLSIL.

The chain recombines TRBV7-6 with TRBJ2-3; weak D call: TRBD1 (5 bases). Germline values: CDR1 SGHVS, CDR2 FNYEAQ. Trimming pared 1 base from V and 6 bases from J, leaving 11 bases between. The CDR3 is made up of 14 amino acids. The CDR3 region is CASSLEQGWDTQYF. The DNA for the CDR3 is TGTGCCAGCAGCTTAGAGCAGGGTTGGGATACGCAGTATTTT.

The chain joins TRBV15 to TRBJ1-3; no definite D call. This CDR3 contains 15 residues. Trimming took 0 bases from V and 3 from J, leaving 9 bases between them. In germline, CDR1 is LNHNV, CDR2 YYDKDF (reference sequence). The CDR3 loop reads CATSRDPGGGNTIYF. The CDR3 DNA reads as TGTGCCACCAGCAGAGATCCGGGTGGTGGAAACACCATATATTTT.

The V gene is TRBV18, the J gene TRBJ1-3; TRBD1 aligns across 9 bases. V dropped 5 bases and J dropped 9; count of bases not matched to a gene: 14. Germline CDR1 KGHSH, CDR2 LQKENI. This CDR3 spans 16 amino acids. CDR3 DNA: TGTGCCAGCTCAACAAATTCCGGGACAGGGAGAAGCACCATATATTTT. As protein: CASSTNSGTGRSTIYF. The full variable domain, in which reference TRBV18 and TRBJ1-3 provide the parts outside the CDR3, is NAGVMQNPRHLVRRRGQEARLRCSPMKGHSHVYWYRQLPEEGLKFMVYLQKENIIDESGMPKERFSAEFPKEGPSILRIQQVVRGDSAAYFCASSTNSGTGRSTIYFGEGSWLTVV.

The rearrangement uses TRBV4-1 and TRBJ1-5; TRBD1 matches at 7 bases. CDR1 is MGHRA and CDR2 is YSYEKL in the germline V gene. Germline trimming cut 0 bases from V and 4 bases from J; bases unmatched to any gene: 6. The CDR3 loop spans 16 amino acids. The chain's CDR3 is CASSQDNRGINQPQHF. Here the CDR3 DNA reads TGCGCCAGCAGCCAAGACAACAGGGGAATAAATCAGCCCCAGCATTTT.

In regard to this clone: The junction and the germline gene differ at one end; a read error may be behind it. CDR3 bases: TGTGCCAGCAGTTCCCCCAACAGATACTCCGACAATGAGCAGTTCTTC. This sequence encodes CASSSPNRYSDNEQFF. The chain links TRBV28 to TRBJ2-1, with D hard to call. The CDR3 is made up of 16 amino acids. Germline V gene sequence: CDR1 MDHEN, CDR2 SYDVKM. Together with reference TRBV28 and TRBJ2-1, the CDR3 gives the full variable domain: DVKVTQSSRYLVKRTGEKVFLECVQDMDHENMFWYRQDPGLGLRLIYFSYDVKMKEKGDIPEGYSVSREKKERFSLILESASTNQTSMYLCASSSPNRYSDNEQFFGPGTRLTVL.

The V gene is TRBV19, the J gene TRBJ2-7; D is perhaps TRBD2 (5 bases). The CDR3 is 15 residues long. Germline CDR1 is LNHDA and CDR2 is SQIVND (reference sequence). Trimming took off 5 bases at V and 0 bases at J, with 14 bases between the two ends. CDR3 coding DNA: TGTGCCAGTAGTTCATGGACTGAGAGCTCCTACGAGCAGTACTTC. Translation: CASSSWTESSYEQYF. Using reference TRBV19 and TRBJ2-7 for the parts outside the CDR3, the full variable domain is DGGITQSPKYLFRKEGQNVTLSCEQNLNHDAMYWYRQDPGQGLRLIYYSQIVNDFQKGDIAEGYSVSREKKESFPLTVTSAQKNPTAFYLCASSSWTESSYEQYFGPGTRLTVT.

The gene calls are TRBV6-4 and TRBJ2-3, with 7 bases lining up with TRBD1. V was pared by 0 bases and J by 5 bases, with 14 bases of the junction left unmatched. The V gene's germline CDR1 is MRHNA and CDR2 SNTAGT. The CDR3 has 18 amino acids. CDR3 DNA: TGTGCCAGCAGTGACTCGAAGGGGGCGGCAGGGCCGAGAGATACGCAGTATTTT. Translated: CASSDSKGAAGPRDTQYF.

The chain employs TRBV7-9 and TRBJ2-1; D ambiguous. V was trimmed by 2 bases and J by 0 bases, leaving 5 bases between them. The CDR3 extends over 14 amino acids. Per germline, CDR1 SEHNR and CDR2 FQNEAQ (reference sequence). CDR3 sequence: CASSLSFSYNEQFF. The CDR3, as DNA: TGTGCCAGCAGCTTAAGCTTCTCCTACAATGAGCAGTTCTTC. Combining the CDR3 with reference TRBV7-9 and TRBJ2-1 gives the whole variable domain DTGVSQNPRHKITKRGQNVTFRCDPISEHNRLYWYRQTLGQGPEFLTYFQNEAQLEKSRLLSDRFSAERPKGSFSTLEIQRTEQGDSAMYLCASSLSFSYNEQFFGPGTRLTVL.